A single sample gave rise to the 6 T cell receptor beta chains below, sequenced in a study of neoadjuvant nivolumab and ipilimumab in lung cancer. Clones were sequenced by immunoSEQ multiplex PCR, and TCRdb holds only the in-frame ones, with some missing. The data contain about 25,000 clones, roughly four fifths of them singletons. The sample consisted of tumor tissue, taken after neoadjuvant nivolumab, alone or with ipilimumab, at or shortly before surgery. The receptors were gathered from an adult with non-small cell lung cancer.

This clone was recorded once. This chain uses TRBV9 with TRBJ1-1, with D uncertain. Germline CDR1 reads SGDLS; CDR2 reads YYNGEE. The CDR3 length is 14 residues. Trimming cost V 0 bases and J 0 bases, with 6 bases left between them. Here the CDR3 DNA reads TGTGCCAGCAGCGTAGGACCGATGAACACTGAAGCTTTCTTT. It translates to CASSVGPMNTEAFF.

The genes are TRBV5-1 and TRBJ1-5; TRBD1 is a possible D gene (6 bases). Deletions cut 7 bases from V and 4 bases from J, with 12 bases between. Germline CDR1 and CDR2: SGHRS and YFSETQ. This CDR3 is 13 amino acids long. In nucleotides, the CDR3 is TGCGCCAGCCGACAGGACGCTAATCAGCCCCAGCATTTT. This translates into CASRQDANQPQHF.

The rearrangement uses TRBV5-5 and TRBJ2-1, with 7 bases matching TRBD1. Trimming removed 2 bases from V and 4 bases from J; junction bases left unmatched: 9. The V gene's germline CDR1 is SGHKS and CDR2 YYEKEE (reference sequence). There are 16 residues in the CDR3. The CDR3 is CASSLGPGQAYNEQFF. CDR3 DNA: TGTGCCAGCAGCTTAGGGCCAGGACAGGCTTACAATGAGCAGTTCTTC.

CDR3 nucleotides: TGTGCCAGCGCATCGCCAGGGGAAACTGAAGCTTTCTTT. It is translated as CASASPGETEAFF. The chain recombines TRBV6-5 with TRBJ1-1; D might be TRBD1 (6 bases). The CDR3 sequence is 13 residues long. V gave up 8 bases and J gave up 5 bases, with 15 bases separating them. Germline V lookup: CDR1 MNHEY, CDR2 SVGAGI.

This clone has a single count. V usage is TRBV18 and J usage is TRBJ2-3; no firm D call. The V gene lost 5 bases and the J gene lost 3 bases, with 6 bases spanning the gap. CDR3 length equals 12 residues. The germline gives CDR1 KGHSH, CDR2 LQKENI. The CDR3 sequence is CASSSSTDTQYF. The CDR3 DNA is TGTGCCAGCTCATCGAGTACAGATACGCAGTATTTT.

J is TRBJ2-2 and V is TRBV4-1; possibly TRBD2 for D (5 bases). Trimming removed 2 bases at V and 3 bases at J, with 13 bases between. This CDR3 is built from 16 residues. Germline CDR1 and CDR2: MGHRA and YSYEKL. This CDR3 is CASSQPTEGYTGELFF. The CDR3 region has the DNA TGCGCCAGCAGCCAACCCACAGAGGGATACACCGGGGAGCTGTTTTTT.